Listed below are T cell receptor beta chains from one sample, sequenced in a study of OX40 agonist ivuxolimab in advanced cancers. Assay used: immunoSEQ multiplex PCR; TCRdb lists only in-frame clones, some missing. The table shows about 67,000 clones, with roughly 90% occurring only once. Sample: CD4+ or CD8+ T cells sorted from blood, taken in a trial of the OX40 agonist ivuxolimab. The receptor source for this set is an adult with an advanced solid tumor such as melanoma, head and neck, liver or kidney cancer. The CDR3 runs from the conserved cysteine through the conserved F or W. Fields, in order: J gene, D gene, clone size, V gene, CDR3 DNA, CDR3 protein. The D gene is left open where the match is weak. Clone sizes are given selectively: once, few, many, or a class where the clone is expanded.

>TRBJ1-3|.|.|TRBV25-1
TGTGCCAGCAGTGACGCTGGTCTGAGATGGAACACCATATATTTT
CASSDAGLRWNTIYF
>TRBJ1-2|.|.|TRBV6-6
TGTGCCAGCAGTTATGACGGACAGTTAAAAGGCTACACCTTC
CASSYDGQLKGYTF
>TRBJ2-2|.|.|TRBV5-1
TGCGCCAGCTCCACGGGAGCGACCACCGGGGAGCTGTTTTTT
CASSTGATTGELFF
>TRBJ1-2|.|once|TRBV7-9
TGTGCCAGCAGCTTAAACAACTATGGCTACACCTTC
CASSLNNYGYTF
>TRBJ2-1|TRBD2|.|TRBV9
TGTGCCAGCAGCCTAGATGGCGGGGGGTTCGTGGTGGAGCAGTTCTTC
CASSLDGGGFVVEQFF
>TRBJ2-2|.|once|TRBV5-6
TGTGCCAGCAGCTTGGTACCCGGGGAGCTGTTTTTT
CASSLVPGELFF
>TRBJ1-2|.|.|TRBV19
TGTGCCAGTAGTAAACCCTTGGACCATGGCTACACCTTC
CASSKPLDHGYTF
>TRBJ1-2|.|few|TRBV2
TGTGCCAGCAGTTCTACAGGGTCTGTCTATGGCTACACCTTC
CASSSTGSVYGYTF
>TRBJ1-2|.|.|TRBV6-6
TGTGCCAGCAGCTCTTCGGGTGGTAACTATGGCTACACCTTC
CASSSSGGNYGYTF
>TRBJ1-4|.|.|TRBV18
TGTGCCAGCTCACCACAGGGTGAAGAAAAACTGTTTTTT
CASSPQGEEKLFF
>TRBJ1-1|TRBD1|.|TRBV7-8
TGTGCCAGCAGCTTAGGGGGACAGATACACACTGAAGCTTTCTTT
CASSLGGQIHTEAFF
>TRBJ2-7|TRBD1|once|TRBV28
TGTGCCAGCAGTCCACCACTGACAGGGGGCTTGTACGAGCAGTGCTTC
CASSPPLTGGLYEQCF